The 2 T cell receptor beta chains listed next were all sequenced from one sample in a study of blood T cells in healthy people across ages. A second PCR, run for about 7 to 11 cycles, used a sample-barcoded 5' primer plus a J-beta primer mix. MiXCR was run by TCRdb on the 5' RACE reads, yielding one entry per CDR3 protein. Counted here are hundreds of thousands of distinct CDR3 sequences, 58% occurring once; the ten biggest clones make up 20% to 25%. Sequencing was carried out using blood. These receptors originate from a man aged 25 to 40 in good health.

There are many counts of this clonotype. V gene TRBV6-1 combines with J gene TRBJ1-2; tentative D call: TRBD1 (5 bases). The CDR3 runs to 12 residues. CDR1 MNHNS and CDR2 SASEGT come from the germline V gene. V lost 4 bases and J 4 bases, leaving 7 bases between the germline ends. For the CDR3, the DNA is TGTGCCAGCAGTGGGACAAGCTATGGCTACACCTTC. This sequence encodes CASSGTSYGYTF.

In this sample, this clonotype turned up once. An end of the junction differs from the germline gene, which may be a read error. This chain joins TRBV6-5 and TRBJ2-7; D gene uncertain. The CDR3 covers 13 residues. Germline assignment: CDR1 MNHEY and CDR2 SVGAGI. The CDR3: CASSYQITGERYF. The CDR3 DNA is TGTGCCAGCAGTTACCAAATAACCGGCGAGCGGTACTTC.